These 10 T cell receptor beta chains originate from one sample sequenced in a study of control samples from healthy donors and cancer patients. Profiling relied on immunoSEQ multiplex PCR, and the TCRdb table lists in-frame clones only, not all of them. The repertoire holds approximately 140,000 clones, roughly 92% seen once, with about 11% in the top ten. Sequences were obtained from blood. Source of these receptors: a man under 40 in good health.

V gene TRBV19 combines with J gene TRBJ1-4; D is unresolved. Germline V CDR1 and CDR2: LNHDA, SQIVND (reference sequence). V lost 3 bases and J 0 bases, leaving 11 bases between the germline ends. The CDR3 totals 16 residues. The DNA for the CDR3 is TGTGCCAGTAGTATCAGAGGGCCACCAACTAATGAAAAACTGTTTTTT. Its translation is CASSIRGPPTNEKLFF.

V is TRBV28 and J is TRBJ2-7; D remains ambiguous. The CDR3 has 13 amino acids. Germline CDR1 and CDR2: MDHEN and SYDVKM. Deletions cut 8 bases from V and 2 bases from J, with 13 bases between. The CDR3 DNA reads as TGTGCCAGCTCCCGCAGGTTTACCTACGAGCAGTACTTC. Encoded protein: CASSRRFTYEQYF.

V usage is TRBV6-5 and J usage is TRBJ1-2, with unresolved D. Looked up from germline, CDR1 is MNHEY and CDR2 is SVGAGI. Trimming took off 2 bases at V and 4 bases at J, with 14 bases between the two ends. CDR3 size: 15 residues. This chain's CDR3 is CASSYDPTSTYGYTF. For the CDR3, the DNA is TGTGCCAGCAGTTACGATCCGACTTCGACCTATGGCTACACCTTC.

The genes are TRBV20-1 and TRBJ1-2; tentative D call: TRBD1 (5 bases). Germline values: CDR1 DFQATT, CDR2 SNEGSKA (reference sequence). There are 12 residues in the CDR3. V gave up 3 bases and J gave up 6 bases, with 11 bases separating them. The CDR3 DNA reads TGCAGTGCTAGTGCCACAGGAGATGGCTACACCTTC. It yields the protein CSASATGDGYTF.

The chain has TRBV27 and TRBJ1-5; no clear D gene. Germline V gene sequence: CDR1 MNHEY, CDR2 SMNVEV (reference sequence). Between the trimmed V and J ends, which lost 6 bases and 0 bases, there was a span of 9 bases. The CDR3 is 14 residues long. CDR3 nucleotides: TGTGCCAGCAGCTGGTTCCCTAGCAATCAGCCCCAGCATTTT. It yields the protein CASSWFPSNQPQHF.

The chain has TRBV5-5 and TRBJ1-2; 8 bases map to TRBD1. This CDR3 spans 13 amino acids. Germline CDR1 SGHKS, CDR2 YYEKEE (reference sequence). With 1 base clipped from V and 7 bases from J, the junction kept 3 bases outside the gene matches. As DNA, the CDR3 is TGTGCCAGCAGCTTGTCAGGGGGCGGTGGCTACACCTTC. Residues: CASSLSGGGGYTF.

The genes are TRBV20-1 and TRBJ2-7; TRBD2 aligns across 11 bases. V lost 3 bases to trimming and J lost 9 bases; unmatched junction nucleotides: 10. This CDR3 contains 14 residues. In germline, CDR1 is DFQATT, CDR2 SNEGSKA (reference sequence). In DNA form, the CDR3 reads TGCAGTGCTAGTAGCGGGAGGGCCGGTTATATGCAGTACTTC. Its protein product is CSASSGRAGYMQYF.

The rearrangement uses TRBV28 and TRBJ1-6, with 7 bases matching TRBD1. The CDR3 is 18 amino acids. V trimming: 4 bases; J trimming: 1 base; junction bases outside the gene matches: 10. From germline, CDR1 is MDHEN and CDR2 SYDVKM. CDR3 sequence: CASSWTGPVGSYNSPLHF. For the CDR3, the DNA is TGTGCCAGCAGTTGGACAGGCCCTGTCGGTTCCTATAATTCACCCCTCCACTTT.

The chain combines TRBV30 with TRBJ1-2; D is unresolved. There are 14 residues in the CDR3. Deletions cut 3 bases from V and 2 bases from J, with 13 bases between. The germline gives CDR1 GTSNPN, CDR2 SVGIG (reference sequence). The CDR3 bases are TGTGCCTGGAGGGTTTCTTTTAGGAACTATGGCTACACCTTC. This sequence encodes CAWRVSFRNYGYTF.

The chain recombines TRBV6-5 with TRBJ2-7; D is possibly TRBD1 (5 bases). Looked up from germline, CDR1 is MNHEY and CDR2 is SVGAGI. The CDR3 extends over 13 amino acids. V was clipped by 4 bases and J by 6 bases, with 13 bases between them. The CDR3 DNA sequence: TGTGCCAGCAGTTTAGCAGGGTTTGGCGAGCAGTACTTC. It codes for CASSLAGFGEQYF.